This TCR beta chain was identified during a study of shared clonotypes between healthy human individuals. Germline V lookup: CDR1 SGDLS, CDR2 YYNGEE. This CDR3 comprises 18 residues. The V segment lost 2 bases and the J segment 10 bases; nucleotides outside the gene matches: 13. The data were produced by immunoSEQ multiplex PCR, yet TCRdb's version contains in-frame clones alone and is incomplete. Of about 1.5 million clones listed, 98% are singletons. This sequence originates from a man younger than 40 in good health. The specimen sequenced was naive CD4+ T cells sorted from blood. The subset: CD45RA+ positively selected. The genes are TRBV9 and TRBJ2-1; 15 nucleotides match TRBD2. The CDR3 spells CASSVGGLAGGRDGEQFF. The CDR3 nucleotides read TGTGCCAGCAGCGTGGGGGGACTAGCGGGAGGACGGGATGGGGAGCAGTTCTTC.